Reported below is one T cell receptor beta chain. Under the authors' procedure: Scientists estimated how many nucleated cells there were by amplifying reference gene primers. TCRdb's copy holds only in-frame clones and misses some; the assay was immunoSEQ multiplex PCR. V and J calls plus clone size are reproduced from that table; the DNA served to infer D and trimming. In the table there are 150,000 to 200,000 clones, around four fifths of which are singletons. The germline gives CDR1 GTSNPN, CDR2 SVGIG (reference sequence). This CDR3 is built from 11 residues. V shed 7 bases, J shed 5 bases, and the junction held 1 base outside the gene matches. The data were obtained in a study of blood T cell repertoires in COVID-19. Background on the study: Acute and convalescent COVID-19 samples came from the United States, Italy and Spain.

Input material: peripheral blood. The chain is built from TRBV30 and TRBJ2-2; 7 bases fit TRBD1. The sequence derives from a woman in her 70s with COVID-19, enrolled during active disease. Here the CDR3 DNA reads TGTGCCTTCAGGGGGACCGGGGAGCTGTTTTTT. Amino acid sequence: CAFRGTGELFF.